This TCR beta chain was identified during a study of early T cells in non-severe SARS-CoV-2 infection. Looking at the study overall: Sequenced bulk RNA came from whole blood that was unsorted, and chains were unpaired.

TCRdb analysed the 5' RACE reads with MiXCR anew, one entry per CDR3 protein. The table lists about 55,000 distinct CDR3 sequences, 14% to 15% of them singletons, with more than 8% in the top ten. This clonotype occurred many times. V lost 0 bases and J lost 4; bases outside the gene matches: 5. This CDR3 contains 15 residues. Germline V gene sequence: CDR1 GTSNPN, CDR2 SVGIG (reference sequence). This sequence was found in an adult who was a healthcare worker with PCR-confirmed SARS-CoV-2 infection or an uninfected control (not recorded which). V is TRBV30 and J is TRBJ1-2; 10 bases map to TRBD1. Specimen: whole blood, collected at baseline. CDR3: CAWSVLRTGGYGYTF. CDR3 DNA sequence: TGTGCCTGGAGTGTACTTCGGACAGGGGGCTATGGCTACACCTTC.